Sequencing of this T cell receptor (beta chain) was carried out in a study of cytomegalovirus exposure and HLA in healthy donors. Study in general: Earlier sequencing of 150 million to 200 million T cells yielded 120 million or so unique TCR beta sequences.

A few counts support this clone. What it binds is unknown. Study findings and constraints: The study assumed roughly uniform donor sequencing depth for presence/absence analyses.

The primer mix had 60 Vbeta and 13 Jbeta primers. This table comes from immunoSEQ multiplex PCR, and its TCRdb copy is limited to in-frame clones, with some not included. The sample holds tens of thousands of clones, roughly nine tenths seen once. Trimming took 1 base from V and 1 from J; bases not matched to a gene: 8. Germline CDR1 SGHAT, CDR2 FQNNGV. This CDR3 contains 18 residues. Healthy people donating bone marrow made up the donors. The sample was PBMCs. The rearrangement uses TRBV11-2 and TRBJ2-7; 12 nucleotides align to TRBD1. The receptor's source is a man younger than 45 in good health and CMV-seropositive. The CDR3 spells CASSLVGTGGTLSYEQYF. For the CDR3, the DNA is TGTGCCAGCAGCTTAGTCGGGACAGGGGGCACCTTATCCTACGAGCAGTACTTC.